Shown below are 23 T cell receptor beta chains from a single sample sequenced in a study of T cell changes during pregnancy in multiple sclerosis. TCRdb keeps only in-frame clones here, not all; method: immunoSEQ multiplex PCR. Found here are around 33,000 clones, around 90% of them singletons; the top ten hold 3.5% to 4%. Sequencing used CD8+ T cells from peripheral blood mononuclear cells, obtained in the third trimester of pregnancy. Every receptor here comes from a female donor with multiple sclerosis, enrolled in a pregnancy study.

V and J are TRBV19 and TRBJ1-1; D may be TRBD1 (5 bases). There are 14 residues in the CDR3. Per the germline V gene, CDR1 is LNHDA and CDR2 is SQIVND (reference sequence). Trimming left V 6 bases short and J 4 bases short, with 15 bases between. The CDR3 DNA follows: TGTGCCAGTAGCCTAGGACGGGGGGGCACTGAAGCTTTCTTT. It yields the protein CASSLGRGGTEAFF.

CDR3 loop: CASSDGTGNGGYTF. The CDR3 DNA reads TGTGCCAGCAGCGATGGGACAGGGAATGGGGGCTACACCTTC. This chain joins TRBV2 and TRBJ1-2; 9 nucleotides agree with TRBD1. This CDR3 is 14 amino acids long. Germline-derived CDR1 and CDR2 are SNHLY and FYNNEI. J lost 8 bases, V lost 6 bases, and 10 bases had no gene match.

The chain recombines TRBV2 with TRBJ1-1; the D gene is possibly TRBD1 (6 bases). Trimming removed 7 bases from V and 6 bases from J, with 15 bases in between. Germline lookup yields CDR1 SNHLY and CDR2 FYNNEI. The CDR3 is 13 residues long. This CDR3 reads CASIPQGWPEAFF. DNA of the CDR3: TGTGCCAGCATCCCCCAGGGGTGGCCTGAAGCTTTCTTT. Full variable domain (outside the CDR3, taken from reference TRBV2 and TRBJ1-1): EPEVTQTPSHQVTQMGQEVILRCVPISNHLYFYWYRQILGQKVEFLVSFYNNEISEKSEIFDDQFSVERPDGSNFTLKIRSTKLEDSAMYFCASIPQGWPEAFFGQGTRLTVV.

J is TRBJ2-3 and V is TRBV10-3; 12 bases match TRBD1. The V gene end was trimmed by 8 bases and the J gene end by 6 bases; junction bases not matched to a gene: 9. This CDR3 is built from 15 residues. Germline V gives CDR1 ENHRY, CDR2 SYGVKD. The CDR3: CAISEGTGGMDTQYF. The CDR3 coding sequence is TGTGCCATCTCGGAAGGGACAGGGGGCATGGATACGCAGTATTTT.

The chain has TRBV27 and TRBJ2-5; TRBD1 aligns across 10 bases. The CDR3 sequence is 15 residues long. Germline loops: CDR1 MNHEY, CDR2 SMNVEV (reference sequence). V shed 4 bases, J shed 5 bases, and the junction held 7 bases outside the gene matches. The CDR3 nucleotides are TGTGCCAGCAGTTATACGACAGGGGGCCTGGAGACCCAGTACTTC. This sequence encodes CASSYTTGGLETQYF.

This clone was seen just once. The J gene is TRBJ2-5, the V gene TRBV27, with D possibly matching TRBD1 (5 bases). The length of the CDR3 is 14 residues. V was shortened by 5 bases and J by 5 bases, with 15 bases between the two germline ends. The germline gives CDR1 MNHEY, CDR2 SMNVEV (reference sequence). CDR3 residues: CASSTQGLGETQYF. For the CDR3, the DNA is TGTGCCAGCAGTACCCAGGGCTTAGGGGAGACCCAGTACTTC.

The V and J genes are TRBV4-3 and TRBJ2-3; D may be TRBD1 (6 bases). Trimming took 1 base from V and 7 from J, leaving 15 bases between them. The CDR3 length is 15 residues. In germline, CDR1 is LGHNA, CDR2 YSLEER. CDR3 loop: CASSQVREGEYTQYF. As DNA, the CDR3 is TGCGCCAGCAGCCAAGTACGAGAGGGGGAATATACGCAGTATTTT.

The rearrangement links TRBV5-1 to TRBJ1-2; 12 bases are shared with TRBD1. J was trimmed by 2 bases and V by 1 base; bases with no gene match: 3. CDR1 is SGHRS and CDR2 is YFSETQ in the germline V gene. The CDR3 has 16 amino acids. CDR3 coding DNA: TGCGCCAGCAGCTTGCGGGACAGGGGGCAGAACTATGGCTACACCTTC. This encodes CASSLRDRGQNYGYTF.

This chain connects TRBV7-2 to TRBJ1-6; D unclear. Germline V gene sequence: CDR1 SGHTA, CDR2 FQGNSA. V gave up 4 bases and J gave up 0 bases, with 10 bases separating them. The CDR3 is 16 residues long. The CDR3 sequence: CASSSGSRSYNSPLHF. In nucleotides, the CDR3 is TGTGCCAGCAGCTCCGGGAGCCGCTCCTATAATTCACCCCTCCACTTT.

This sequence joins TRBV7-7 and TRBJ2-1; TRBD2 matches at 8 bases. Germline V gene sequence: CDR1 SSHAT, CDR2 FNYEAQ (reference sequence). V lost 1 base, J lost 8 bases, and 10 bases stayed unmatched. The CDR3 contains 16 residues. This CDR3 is CASSLGPAGAEDEQFF. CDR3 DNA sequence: TGTGCCAGCAGCTTAGGTCCAGCGGGGGCTGAGGATGAGCAGTTCTTC.

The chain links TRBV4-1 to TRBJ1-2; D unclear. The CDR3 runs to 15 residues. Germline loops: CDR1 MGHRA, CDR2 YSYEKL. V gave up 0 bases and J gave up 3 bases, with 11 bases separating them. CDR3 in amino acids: CASSQDWVQDYGYTF. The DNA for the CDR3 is TGCGCCAGCAGCCAAGATTGGGTTCAGGACTATGGCTACACCTTC.

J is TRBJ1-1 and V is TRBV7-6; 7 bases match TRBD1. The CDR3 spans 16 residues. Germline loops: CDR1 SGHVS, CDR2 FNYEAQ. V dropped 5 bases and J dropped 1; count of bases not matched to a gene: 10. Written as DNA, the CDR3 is TGTGCCAGCAGCCCTGATTCTAGGGGGCAGAACACTGAAGCTTTCTTT. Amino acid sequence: CASSPDSRGQNTEAFF.

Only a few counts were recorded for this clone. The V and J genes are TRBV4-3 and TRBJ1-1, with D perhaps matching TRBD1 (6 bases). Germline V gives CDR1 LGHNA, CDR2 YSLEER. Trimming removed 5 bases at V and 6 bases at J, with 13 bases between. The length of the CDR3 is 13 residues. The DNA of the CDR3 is TGCGCCAGCAGCTCCCAAGGGACACCTGAAGCTTTCTTT. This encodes CASSSQGTPEAFF.

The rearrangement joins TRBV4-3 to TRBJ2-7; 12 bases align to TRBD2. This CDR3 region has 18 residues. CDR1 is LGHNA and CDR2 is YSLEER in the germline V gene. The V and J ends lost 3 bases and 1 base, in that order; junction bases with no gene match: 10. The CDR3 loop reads CASSHGLAGTARSYEQYF. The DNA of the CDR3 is TGCGCCAGCAGCCACGGACTAGCGGGGACCGCCCGTTCCTACGAGCAGTACTTC.

CDR3 sequence (DNA): TGTGCCAGCAGCTCGACAGGGAACACTGAAGCTTTCTTT. The encoded protein is CASSSTGNTEAFF. This sequence joins TRBV7-9 and TRBJ1-1; a possible D gene is TRBD1 (6 bases). The germline CDR1 and CDR2 sequences are SEHNR and FQNEAQ (reference sequence). Trimming removed 4 bases from V and 1 base from J, with 7 bases in between. This CDR3 spans 13 amino acids.

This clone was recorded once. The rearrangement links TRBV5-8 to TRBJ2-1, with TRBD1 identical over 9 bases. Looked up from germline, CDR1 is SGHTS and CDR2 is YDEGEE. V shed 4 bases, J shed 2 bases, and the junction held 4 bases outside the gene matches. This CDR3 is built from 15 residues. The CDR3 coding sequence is TGTGCCAGCAGCCCAGACAGGGGGGCCTACAATGAGCAGTTCTTC. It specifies CASSPDRGAYNEQFF.

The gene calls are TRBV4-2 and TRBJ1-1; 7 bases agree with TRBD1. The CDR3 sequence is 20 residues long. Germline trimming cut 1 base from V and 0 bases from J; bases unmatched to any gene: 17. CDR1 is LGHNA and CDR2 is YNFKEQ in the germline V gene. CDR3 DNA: TGTGCCAGCAGCCAAGTAGGTTTGATAGGGCAGGGGGAAATGAACACTGAAGCTTTCTTT. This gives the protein CASSQVGLIGQGEMNTEAFF.

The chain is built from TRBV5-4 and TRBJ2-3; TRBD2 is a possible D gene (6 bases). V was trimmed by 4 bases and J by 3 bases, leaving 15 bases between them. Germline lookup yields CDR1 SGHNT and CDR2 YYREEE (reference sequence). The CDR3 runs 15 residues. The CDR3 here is CASSPLGGETDTQYF. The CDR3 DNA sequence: TGTGCCAGCAGCCCGCTGGGAGGAGAAACAGATACGCAGTATTTT.

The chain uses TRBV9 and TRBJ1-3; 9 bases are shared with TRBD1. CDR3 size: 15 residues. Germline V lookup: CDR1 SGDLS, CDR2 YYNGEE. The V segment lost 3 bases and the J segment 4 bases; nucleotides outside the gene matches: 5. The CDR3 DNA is TGTGCCAGCAGCGAAGGACAGGGGCCCGGAAACACCATATATTTT. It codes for CASSEGQGPGNTIYF.

As DNA, the CDR3 is TGTGCCTGGAGCCACCCCGGGGCCGGGGAGCTGTTTTTT. Protein: CAWSHPGAGELFF. The chain combines TRBV30 with TRBJ2-2; D may be TRBD2 (5 bases). The V gene's germline CDR1 is GTSNPN and CDR2 SVGIG (reference sequence). This CDR3 comprises 13 residues. V was cut by 3 bases and J by 6 bases, with 11 bases left in between.

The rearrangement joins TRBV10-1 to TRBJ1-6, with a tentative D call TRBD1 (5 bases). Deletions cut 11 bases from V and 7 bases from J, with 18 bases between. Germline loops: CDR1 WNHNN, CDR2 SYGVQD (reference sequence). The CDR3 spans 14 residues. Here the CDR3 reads CAATGGSGNSPLHF. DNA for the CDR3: TGCGCCGCGACCGGGGGATCAGGGAATTCACCCCTCCACTTT.

In nucleotides, the CDR3 is TGTGCCAGCAGTTACCTCCGTGACCGGGGGGCCTACGAGCAGTACTTC. Translating it yields CASSYLRDRGAYEQYF. The chain combines TRBV6-6 with TRBJ2-7; 7 bases agree with TRBD2. V gave up 2 bases and J gave up 2 bases; unmatched junction bases: 9. The CDR3 has 16 residues. The germline V gene has CDR1 MNHNY and CDR2 SVGAGI (reference sequence).

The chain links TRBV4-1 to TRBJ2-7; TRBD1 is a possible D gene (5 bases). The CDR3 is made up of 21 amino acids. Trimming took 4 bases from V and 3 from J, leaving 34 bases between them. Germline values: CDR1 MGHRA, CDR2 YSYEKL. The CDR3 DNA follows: TGCGCCAGCAGCCCCGGCAGGGAAACGCTCTTGAGCCCCCCCCTACTCTACGAGCAGTACTTC. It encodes CASSPGRETLLSPPLLYEQYF.